Below, 28 T cell receptor beta chains from the same sample are listed, as sequenced in a study of blood T cell repertoires in COVID-19. Method: immunoSEQ multiplex PCR; TCRdb's copy keeps in-frame clones and lacks some. Here the sample spans about 230,000 clones, 86% being singletons. Source material: peripheral blood. The source is a man in his forties or fifties with COVID-19, enrolled during active disease.

The chain carries TRBV2 and TRBJ1-3; D uncertain. Per germline, CDR1 SNHLY and CDR2 FYNNEI. V lost 5 bases, J lost 0 bases, and 11 bases lay in between. The CDR3 has 15 residues. DNA of the CDR3: TGTGCCAGCAGTTTGGGGAGACACTCTGGAAACACCATATATTTT. Its translation is CASSLGRHSGNTIYF.

This sequence joins TRBV7-9 and TRBJ1-4; TRBD1 agrees at 10 bases. V dropped 4 bases and J dropped 7; count of bases not matched to a gene: 3. The CDR3 is 14 amino acids. CDR1 is SEHNR, CDR2 FQNEAQ, per germline (reference sequence). CDR3 in DNA: TGTGCCAGCAGCTCCCGGGACAGGGGTGAAAAACTGTTTTTT. Protein product: CASSSRDRGEKLFF.

The rearrangement uses TRBV14 and TRBJ2-3; D is uncertain. This CDR3 comprises 13 residues. CDR1 is SGHDN and CDR2 is FVKESK in the germline V gene. Trimming pared 6 bases from V and 2 bases from J, leaving 9 bases between. In DNA, the CDR3 is TGTGCCAGCAGTGGCCAGTACACAGATACGCAGTATTTT. Amino acid sequence: CASSGQYTDTQYF.

The chain combines TRBV3-1 (or the pseudogene TRBV3-2) with TRBJ2-1; D is possibly TRBD1 (6 bases). V lost 1 base, J lost 3 bases, and 13 bases lay in between. This CDR3 is built from 16 residues. Germline loops: CDR1 LGHDT, CDR2 YNNKEL (reference sequence). This CDR3 is CASSQGYGQHYNEQFF. The CDR3 nucleotides are TGTGCCAGCAGCCAAGGTTATGGACAGCACTACAATGAGCAGTTCTTC.

V gene TRBV24-1 combines with J gene TRBJ2-1; D remains unclear. Germline lookup yields CDR1 KGHDR and CDR2 SFDVKD. The V end lost 1 base, the J end lost 0 bases, and 12 bases lay between the germline ends. This CDR3 spans 17 amino acids. The CDR3 reads CATSDLAGASSYNEQFF. In DNA form, the CDR3 reads TGTGCCACCAGTGATTTAGCCGGTGCTAGCTCCTACAATGAGCAGTTCTTC.

The rearrangement joins TRBV19 to TRBJ2-7, with D maybe TRBD1 (6 bases). The CDR3 extends over 14 amino acids. The ends were cut back, 3 bases at V and 3 bases at J, with 12 bases in the middle. Germline loops: CDR1 LNHDA, CDR2 SQIVND (reference sequence). The CDR3 protein is CASSISGHYYEQYF. The CDR3 DNA is TGTGCCAGTAGTATTTCGGGACATTACTACGAGCAGTACTTC.

The J gene is TRBJ2-1, the V gene TRBV19; TRBD2 aligns across 11 bases. The CDR3 has 17 amino acids. V lost 4 bases to trimming and J lost 5 bases; unmatched junction nucleotides: 10. Germline lookup yields CDR1 LNHDA and CDR2 SQIVND (reference sequence). As DNA, the CDR3 is TGTGCCAGTAGTAGGGTACTAGCGGGGGCCCTAAACAATGAGCAGTTCTTC. This sequence encodes CASSRVLAGALNNEQFF.

V and J are TRBV19 and TRBJ2-7, with 10 bases matching TRBD2. The CDR3 runs to 14 residues. The germline V gene has CDR1 LNHDA and CDR2 SQIVND (reference sequence). The trim removed 3 bases at V and 3 bases at J, leaving 2 bases unmatched. CDR3 sequence (DNA): TGTGCCAGTAGTATCGGGACTAGCGACTACGAGCAGTACTTC. Amino acid sequence: CASSIGTSDYEQYF.

The chain couples TRBV30 to TRBJ1-1, with a possible D match to TRBD1 (5 bases). The germline V gene encodes CDR1 GTSNPN and CDR2 SVGIG (reference sequence). The CDR3 is 13 residues long. V was shortened by 8 bases and J by 6 bases, with 19 bases between the two germline ends. The CDR3 coding sequence is TGTGCCGGGGGGTTGGGGCCTGGGGCTGAAGCTTTCTTT. Translated, it gives CAGGLGPGAEAFF.

This sequence joins TRBV27 and TRBJ2-1; 7 bases align to TRBD2. With V trimmed by 4 bases and J by 3 bases, 3 bases remained unmatched. Germline V gene lookup returns CDR1 MNHEY and CDR2 SMNVEV (reference sequence). The CDR3 runs to 14 residues. The CDR3 DNA follows: TGTGCCAGCAGTTGGGCGGGGGACTACAATGAGCAGTTCTTC. Translated, it gives CASSWAGDYNEQFF.

This sequence joins TRBV11-3 and TRBJ2-3; 10 nucleotides match TRBD2. This CDR3 has 17 residues. With 1 base clipped from V and 2 bases from J, the junction kept 6 bases outside the gene matches. The germline gives CDR1 SGHNT, CDR2 YENEEA. The DNA for the CDR3 is TGTGCCAGCAGCTTAGGGACTAGCGGTACAGACACAGATACGCAGTATTTT. Protein: CASSLGTSGTDTDTQYF.

The rearrangement uses TRBV28 and TRBJ2-5; the D gene is possibly TRBD1 (5 bases). V was cut by 2 bases and J by 9 bases, with 13 bases left in between. This CDR3 is 13 amino acids long. Germline assignment: CDR1 MDHEN and CDR2 SYDVKM. The CDR3 loop reads CASSLGRVVAQYF. The CDR3 DNA follows: TGTGCCAGCAGTTTAGGCAGGGTAGTGGCCCAGTACTTC.

This chain joins TRBV27 and TRBJ1-1; D ambiguous. Per the germline V gene, CDR1 is MNHEY and CDR2 is SMNVEV (reference sequence). This CDR3 has 12 amino acids. V shed 6 bases and J shed 0 bases, with 5 bases lying between them. In DNA form, the CDR3 reads TGTGCCAGCAGGACTTTGAACACTGAAGCTTTCTTT. Translated, it gives CASRTLNTEAFF.

V usage is TRBV24-1 and J usage is TRBJ2-3; 8 bases line up with TRBD1. CDR3 length: 15 residues. V trimming: 3 bases; J trimming: 6 bases; junction bases outside the gene matches: 7. Germline lookup yields CDR1 KGHDR and CDR2 SFDVKD. CDR3 sequence reads: CATSDMGQVGDTQYF. Here the CDR3 DNA reads TGTGCCACCAGTGATATGGGACAGGTCGGGGATACGCAGTATTTT.

The chain uses TRBV28 and TRBJ1-3; tentative D call: TRBD1 (5 bases). Germline V gene data show CDR1 as MDHEN and CDR2 as SYDVKM. CDR3 length: 15 amino acids. Trimming cost V 8 bases and J 3 bases, with 17 bases left between them. The chain's CDR3 is CASGSQGSLGNTIYF. CDR3 bases: TGTGCCAGCGGATCCCAGGGTTCACTTGGAAACACCATATATTTT.

The V gene is TRBV5-4, the J gene TRBJ1-2; TRBD1 matches at 7 bases. Unmatched junction bases numbered 8, after V lost 5 bases and J lost 1 base. The germline V gene has CDR1 SGHNT and CDR2 YYREEE (reference sequence). The CDR3 has 15 residues. CDR3 in DNA: TGTGCCAGCAGTGGCGCTGGGACAGTTAACTATGGCTACACCTTC. Translated: CASSGAGTVNYGYTF.

The chain employs TRBV6-4 and TRBJ2-3; the D gene is possibly TRBD1 (5 bases). Looked up from germline, CDR1 is MRHNA and CDR2 is SNTAGT. The CDR3 has 15 amino acids. V shed 7 bases and J shed 3 bases, with 17 bases lying between them. This CDR3 reads CASKPDRTGTDTQYF. The DNA of the CDR3 is TGTGCCAGCAAGCCCGACAGAACCGGGACAGATACGCAGTATTTT.

The chain joins TRBV15 to TRBJ2-5; no clear D gene. V lost 3 bases, J lost 4 bases, and 9 bases lay in between. The CDR3 runs to 13 residues. In germline, CDR1 is LNHNV, CDR2 YYDKDF (reference sequence). CDR3 DNA sequence: TGTGCCACCAGCAGCCTGGGCCGAGAGACCCAGTACTTC. This encodes CATSSLGRETQYF. The whole variable domain, remainder taken from reference TRBV15 and TRBJ2-5, is DAMVIQNPRYQVTQFGKPVTLSCSQTLNHNVMYWYQQKSSQAPKLLFHYYDKDFNNEADTPDNFQSRRPNTSFCFLDIRSPGLGDTAMYLCATSSLGRETQYFGPGTRLLVL.

V and J are TRBV11-2 and TRBJ1-6; unclear D gene. V shed 1 base and J shed 7 bases, with 11 bases lying between them. The germline CDR1 and CDR2 sequences are SGHAT and FQNNGV. This CDR3 spans 15 amino acids. The CDR3 DNA reads as TGTGCCAGCAGCTTAGGTGTCTACCAAAATTCACCCCTCCACTTT. It yields the protein CASSLGVYQNSPLHF.

This chain links TRBV19 with TRBJ1-1, with unresolved D. Germline V gene sequence: CDR1 LNHDA, CDR2 SQIVND (reference sequence). The V gene lost 2 bases and the J gene lost 0 bases, with 4 bases spanning the gap. The CDR3 covers 13 residues. Written as DNA, the CDR3 is TGTGCCAGTAGTATATTAGTGAACACTGAAGCTTTCTTT. Residues: CASSILVNTEAFF.

In this sample, this clone turned up once. V gene TRBV5-6 combines with J gene TRBJ2-7; possible D gene TRBD1, 5 bases. Germline CDR1 is SGHDT and CDR2 is YYEEEE. The CDR3 spans 13 residues. V lost 0 bases and J 5 bases, leaving 9 bases between the germline ends. The CDR3 reads CASSLGQRDEQYF. The CDR3, as DNA: TGTGCCAGCAGCTTGGGACAGAGAGACGAGCAGTACTTC. The complete variable domain, with remaining parts taken from reference TRBV5-6 and TRBJ2-7, reads DAGVTQSPTHLIKTRGQQVTLRCSPKSGHDTVSWYQQALGQGPQFIFQYYEEEERQRGNFPDRFSGHQFPNYSSELNVNALLLGDSALYLCASSLGQRDEQYFGPGTRLTVT.

This clone showed up just a few times. J is TRBJ2-1 and V is TRBV9; D possibly corresponds to TRBD1 (6 bases). This CDR3 comprises 13 residues. In germline, CDR1 is SGDLS, CDR2 YYNGEE. V gave up 2 bases and J gave up 9 bases, with 12 bases separating them. The CDR3 loop is CASSVVGAGEQFF. CDR3 bases: TGTGCCAGCAGCGTTGTGGGGGCAGGTGAGCAGTTCTTC.

The chain is built from TRBV7-6 and TRBJ2-5, with 7 bases fitting TRBD2. This CDR3 is 17 amino acids long. The germline gives CDR1 SGHVS, CDR2 FNYEAQ. J gave up 4 bases and V 2 bases, and 13 bases lay outside the gene matches. DNA of the CDR3: TGTGCCAGCAGCTTATTAGCGGGCGGACTTTTGTTAGAGACCCAGTACTTC. It translates to CASSLLAGGLLLETQYF.

This chain uses TRBV23-1 with TRBJ2-2; D may be TRBD2 (6 bases). TRBV23-1 is noted as an ORF with a role that remains uncertain. Between the trimmed V and J ends, which lost 7 bases and 5 bases, there was a span of 23 bases. There are 17 residues in the CDR3. CDR3 DNA sequence: TGCGCCAGCATCCTGGGGGGAGTCCAACCCATGACCGGGGAGCTGTTTTTT. Its protein is CASILGGVQPMTGELFF.

This sequence joins TRBV6-5 and TRBJ2-1; TRBD2 aligns across 12 bases. In germline, CDR1 is MNHEY, CDR2 SVGAGI. Losses at the gene ends were 8 bases for V and 5 bases for J; bases not matched to a gene: 1. This CDR3 spans 13 amino acids. CDR3 amino acids: CASRTSGNNEQFF. The DNA of the CDR3 is TGTGCCAGCCGGACTAGCGGGAACAATGAGCAGTTCTTC.

This rearrangement joins TRBV6-6 to TRBJ1-2; tentatively, D is TRBD1 (5 bases). The germline gives CDR1 MNHNY, CDR2 SVGAGI (reference sequence). V lost 7 bases and J 0 bases, leaving 12 bases between the germline ends. The CDR3 extends over 14 amino acids. The CDR3 loop is CASTMGGTNYGYTF. Here the CDR3 DNA reads TGTGCCAGCACCATGGGGGGTACTAACTATGGCTACACCTTC.

V is TRBV12-2 and J is TRBJ1-6; TRBD1 is the table's D call and was not checked against the DNA. TRBV12-2 is deemed a pseudogene. This CDR3 spans 14 amino acids. The CDR3 protein is CASRQTGDNSPLHF. CDR3 nucleotide sequence: TGTGCAAGTCGCCAAACAGGGGATAATTCACCCCTCCACTTT.

This chain uses TRBV10-1 with TRBJ1-2; no clear D. This CDR3 has 14 amino acids. Germline lookup yields CDR1 WNHNN and CDR2 SYGVQD (reference sequence). Trimming cost V 4 bases and J 4 bases, with 13 bases left between them. The CDR3: CASSGLHLGYGYTF. CDR3 in DNA: TGCGCCAGCAGTGGGCTCCACCTAGGCTATGGCTACACCTTC.